This record covers a single T cell receptor beta chain. Its antigen is as yet unknown. This sample was included in a study of Graves' ophthalmopathy and Graves' hyperthyroidism. Exclusion criteria comprised other autoimmune diseases, uncontrolled infections, pregnancy or lactation in patients. Establishment of the diagnosis relied upon clinical symptoms, serum thyroxine, TRAb, thyroid ultrasound and orbital computed tomography. Study-wide results and limits: Also, most clonotypes expanded in the thyroid above 0.001 frequency appeared in blood. Stable hyperthyroidism and ophthalmopathy were told apart by a 13-signature model, which achieved 87.88% sensitivity and just over 80% specificity.

The CDR3 totals 16 residues. J was trimmed by 1 base and V by 10 bases; bases with no gene match: 8. Germline V gene lookup returns CDR1 MNHEY and CDR2 SMNVEV (reference sequence). RNA transcripts yielded amplified TCR beta CDR3 regions. HTBI primers served in a first-round RT-PCR, which a second-round multiplex PCR followed. MiXCR, run by TCRdb on the multiplex PCR reads, gives a single entry per CDR3 protein. The sample records about 1.2 million distinct CDR3 sequences, about 36% being singletons. The genes are TRBV27 and TRBJ2-5, with 14 bases fitting TRBD2. The sample taken for sequencing was peripheral blood or thyroid tissue (not recorded which). This receptor was identified in an adult man with Graves' hyperthyroidism. CDR3 nucleotides: TGTGCCACCGGGACTAGCGGGGGAGATTTCCAAGAGACCCAGTACTTC. Its protein is CATGTSGGDFQETQYF.